The clone carrying this T cell receptor (beta chain) was picked up one time. The sample belongs to a study of blood T cell repertoires in COVID-19. Study-wide background: Whether acute or convalescent, the COVID-19 samples came from the United States, Italy and Spain. The analysed material was cDNA or gDNA that came from T cells, B-cell-depleted T cells, or PBMCs.

Authors' data handling: How many nucleated cells were present was estimated from reference gene primer amplification. TCRdb's table, derived via immunoSEQ multiplex PCR, lists solely in-frame clones and lacks some. From that table come the V and J calls and clone size; the DNA was used to work out D and trimming. The data show around 99,000 clones, with around three quarters seen just once and approximately 8.7% held by the top ten. This clonotype originated in a man aged 45-65 years who had recovered from COVID-19. The sequencing sample was made of peripheral blood.

The CDR3 loop reads CASSESPGTVTEAFF. As DNA, the CDR3 is TGTGCCAGCAGTGAATCCCCCGGGACAGTAACTGAAGCTTTCTTT. The chain has TRBV2 and TRBJ1-1; TRBD1 matches 7 bases. Germline V lookup: CDR1 SNHLY, CDR2 FYNNEI. V gave up 2 bases and J gave up 5 bases; unmatched junction bases: 8. CDR3 size: 15 residues.